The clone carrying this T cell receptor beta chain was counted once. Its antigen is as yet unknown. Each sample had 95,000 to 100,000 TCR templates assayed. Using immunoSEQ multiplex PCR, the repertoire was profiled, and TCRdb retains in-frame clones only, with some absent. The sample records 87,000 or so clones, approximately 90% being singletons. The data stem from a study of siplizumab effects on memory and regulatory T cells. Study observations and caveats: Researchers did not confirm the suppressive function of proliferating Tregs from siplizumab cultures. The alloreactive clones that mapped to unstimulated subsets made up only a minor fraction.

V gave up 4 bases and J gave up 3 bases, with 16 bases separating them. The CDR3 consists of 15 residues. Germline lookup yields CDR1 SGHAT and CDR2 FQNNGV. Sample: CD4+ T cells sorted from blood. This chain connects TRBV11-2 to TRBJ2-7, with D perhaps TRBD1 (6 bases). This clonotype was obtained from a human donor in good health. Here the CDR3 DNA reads TGTGCCAGCAGCTCGGTTCCGGACAGTTTCTACGAGCAGTACTTC. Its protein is CASSSVPDSFYEQYF.